These 20 T cell receptor beta chains were sequenced from one sample in a study of PD-1 blockade in classical Hodgkin lymphoma. The table came from immunoSEQ multiplex PCR; TCRdb's copy has only in-frame clones and leaves some out. Here the sample spans some 30,000 clones, around 70% being singletons. Time point in this sample: cycle 4 day 1 (C4D1), after more than five weeks of nivolumab. No patient escaped relapse after autologous stem cell transplantation, and brentuximab vedotin exposure varied. This specimen consisted of peripheral blood mononuclear cells (PBMCs), obtained before the fourth cycle of nivolumab. Source of these receptors: a human donor with classical Hodgkin lymphoma.

By frequency in the sample, this clone is medium-sized. The V call is TRBV19, the J call TRBJ2-7, with D tentatively TRBD1 (6 bases). The CDR3 covers 14 residues. Looked up from germline, CDR1 is LNHDA and CDR2 is SQIVND (reference sequence). The germline V and J ends were trimmed by 1 base and 2 bases, with 9 bases remaining between them. The CDR3 sequence is CASSIGGHAYEQYF. CDR3 coding DNA: TGTGCCAGTAGTATAGGGGGGCACGCCTACGAGCAGTACTTC. The entire variable domain, with the rest obtained from reference TRBV19 and TRBJ2-7, is as follows: DGGITQSPKYLFRKEGQNVTLSCEQNLNHDAMYWYRQDPGQGLRLIYYSQIVNDFQKGDIAEGYSVSREKKESFPLTVTSAQKNPTAFYLCASSIGGHAYEQYFGPGTRLTVT.

V usage is TRBV27 and J usage is TRBJ2-3; 8 bases align to TRBD2. CDR1 is MNHEY and CDR2 is SMNVEV in the germline V gene (reference sequence). Germline trimming cut 5 bases from V and 0 bases from J; bases unmatched to any gene: 7. The CDR3 has 16 amino acids. CDR3 loop: CASSMVAGSSTDTQYF. DNA of the CDR3: TGTGCCAGCAGTATGGTAGCGGGATCTAGCACAGATACGCAGTATTTT.

This clone has a handful of counts. This chain joins TRBV30 and TRBJ2-7; TRBD1 aligns across 9 bases. The V segment lost 2 bases and the J segment 6 bases; nucleotides outside the gene matches: 5. The CDR3 is 13 residues long. Germline assignment: CDR1 GTSNPN and CDR2 SVGIG (reference sequence). CDR3 DNA sequence: TGTGCCTGGAGTCCGGGACAGGGTTTCGAGCAGTACTTC. This codes for CAWSPGQGFEQYF.

This clone is deemed medium-sized. V is TRBV7-9 and J is TRBJ1-1, with D possibly matching TRBD1 (5 bases). This CDR3 spans 14 amino acids. Trimming pared 2 bases from V and 1 base from J, leaving 8 bases between. Germline V gene data show CDR1 as SEHNR and CDR2 as FQNEAQ (reference sequence). The CDR3 is CASSLTQGNTEAFF. CDR3 coding DNA: TGTGCCAGCAGCTTAACGCAGGGGAACACTGAAGCTTTCTTT.

This clone appeared a few times. The chain employs TRBV29-1 and TRBJ2-7; no definite D call. Germline V gene data show CDR1 as SQVTM and CDR2 as ANQGSEA. V gave up 4 bases and J gave up 0 bases, with 4 bases separating them. There are 11 residues in the CDR3. The CDR3 nucleotides are TGCAGCGTTGTACTCTCCTACGAGCAGTACTTC. Translated: CSVVLSYEQYF.

This clone was detected only a few times. CDR3 region: CASSFGALAGDSRDEQFF. The CDR3 region has the DNA TGTGCCAGCAGCTTTGGGGCGCTAGCGGGAGATAGTAGAGATGAGCAGTTCTTC. The chain has TRBV13 and TRBJ2-1; TRBD2 aligns across 10 bases. The CDR3 contains 18 residues. Germline trimming cut 3 bases from V and 8 bases from J; bases unmatched to any gene: 16. CDR1 and CDR2 (germline): PRHDT, FYEKMQ (reference sequence).

V usage is TRBV4-1 and J usage is TRBJ2-1; D call uncertain. V was cut by 4 bases and J by 10 bases, with 14 bases left in between. Germline loops: CDR1 MGHRA, CDR2 YSYEKL. The CDR3 has 13 residues. The CDR3 protein is CASSPDPTSEQFF. In DNA, the CDR3 is TGCGCCAGCAGCCCAGACCCCACATCAGAGCAGTTCTTC.

This clone was counted once. The rearrangement links TRBV2 to TRBJ2-3; TRBD2 is a possible D gene (5 bases). Germline V lookup: CDR1 SNHLY, CDR2 FYNNEI. Trimming stripped 6 bases from V and 5 bases from J, with 12 bases between. This CDR3 has 13 amino acids. CDR3 amino acids: CASSRGPGDTQYF. CDR3 nucleotide sequence: TGTGCCAGCAGCAGAGGGCCGGGAGATACGCAGTATTTT.

The chain joins TRBV7-3 to TRBJ2-2, with 7 nucleotides matching TRBD1. The CDR3 consists of 15 residues. Germline assignment: CDR1 SGHTA and CDR2 FQGTGA. Losses at the gene ends were 5 bases for V and 0 bases for J; bases not matched to a gene: 3. CDR3: CASSPQGANTGELFF. The CDR3 DNA reads TGTGCCAGCAGCCCCCAGGGGGCGAACACCGGGGAGCTGTTTTTT.

To note about this clone: A much larger clonotype is one base distant, so this may be a read error. It is likely a read error, because the conserved phenylalanine at the end of the CDR3 is missing. This chain joins TRBV2 and TRBJ1-5; perhaps TRBD1 as D (6 bases). Trimming cost V 5 bases and J 7 bases, with 21 bases left between them. Germline lookup yields CDR1 SNHLY and CDR2 FYNNEI. This CDR3 region has 16 residues. The CDR3 reads CASSPLGAGPKQPQHS. CDR3 in DNA: TGTGCCAGCAGTCCCCTGGGGGCAGGGCCCAAGCAGCCCCAGCATTCT.

V and J are TRBV12-5 and TRBJ2-7; no clear D gene. Germline-derived CDR1 and CDR2 are LGHNT and FRNRAP. The CDR3 extends over 14 amino acids. The V end was cut by 0 bases, the J end by 5 bases, with 11 bases between. The CDR3 is CASGLVNSNDEQYF. CDR3 sequence (DNA): TGTGCTAGTGGTTTGGTAAACAGTAATGACGAGCAGTACTTC.

This clone was seen only a few times. The chain is built from TRBV28 and TRBJ1-1; a possible D gene is TRBD1 (5 bases). The V gene's germline CDR1 is MDHEN and CDR2 SYDVKM. This CDR3 comprises 15 residues. The germline V and J ends were trimmed by 8 bases and 4 bases, with 20 bases remaining between them. This CDR3 reads CASGRGEMLATEAFF. In DNA form, the CDR3 reads TGTGCCAGCGGGAGGGGCGAAATGCTGGCCACTGAAGCTTTCTTT.

The genes are TRBV10-1 and TRBJ2-7; no clear D gene. The CDR3 spans 11 residues. V lost 1 base to trimming and J lost 5 bases, with 3 bases between them. Per the germline V gene, CDR1 is WNHNN and CDR2 is SYGVQD (reference sequence). CDR3 residues: CASSEWDEQYF. The CDR3 nucleotides read TGCGCCAGCAGTGAGTGGGACGAGCAGTACTTC.

Regarding this clone: The same CDR3 arises from other DNA sequences in this sample as well. The chain uses TRBV5-5 and TRBJ2-7, with 10 bases identical to TRBD1. Germline CDR1 reads SGHKS; CDR2 reads YYEKEE (reference sequence). The CDR3 is 14 residues long. Losses at the gene ends were 0 bases for V and 7 bases for J; bases not matched to a gene: 4. The CDR3 DNA reads TGTGCCAGCAGCTTGGGACAGGGGGCGCGGGAGCAGTACTTC. It codes for CASSLGQGAREQYF.

A single count supports this clone. The CDR3 loop reads CASGQTGRNQPQHF. In nucleotides, the CDR3 is TGTGCCAGCGGCCAGACAGGGAGAAATCAGCCCCAGCATTTT. J is TRBJ1-5 and V is TRBV25-1; TRBD1 aligns across 7 bases. J was trimmed by 4 bases and V by 8 bases; bases with no gene match: 8. The germline V gene has CDR1 MGHDK and CDR2 SYGVNS. CDR3 length: 14 residues.

The rearrangement joins TRBV14 to TRBJ1-1, with no clear D. The germline V and J ends were trimmed by 0 bases and 1 base, with 3 bases remaining between them. This CDR3 comprises 13 residues. The germline V gene has CDR1 SGHDN and CDR2 FVKESK. CDR3 residues: CASSQDQNTEAFF. In DNA, the CDR3 is TGTGCCAGCAGCCAAGATCAGAACACTGAAGCTTTCTTT.

The chain joins TRBV7-2 to TRBJ2-3; perhaps D is TRBD1 or TRBD2 (6 bases each). The CDR3 totals 14 residues. In germline, CDR1 is SGHTA, CDR2 FQGNSA. Trimming pared 6 bases from V and 4 bases from J, leaving 14 bases between. For the CDR3, the DNA is TGTGCCAGCAGTTCTAACGGGGGCGCAGATACGCAGTATTTT. Amino acid sequence: CASSSNGGADTQYF.

This clone was counted a few times. This rearrangement joins TRBV19 to TRBJ1-5; D is perhaps TRBD1 (5 bases). The CDR3 length is 17 residues. From germline, CDR1 is LNHDA and CDR2 SQIVND (reference sequence). V was trimmed by 3 bases and J by 1 base, leaving 16 bases between them. The CDR3 DNA is TGTGCCAGTAGTATGGCAGGGCAGGCCCGAAGCAATCAGCCCCAGCATTTT. This encodes CASSMAGQARSNQPQHF.

The count of this clone is one. The chain has TRBV29-1 and TRBJ1-5; D unclear. Germline V gene sequence: CDR1 SQVTM, CDR2 ANQGSEA. With 2 bases removed from V and 4 bases from J, the gap between germline ends came to 9 bases. The CDR3 contains 13 residues. In nucleotides, the CDR3 is TGCAGCGTTGAATTAGGGTATAATCAGCCCCAGCATTTT. Translation: CSVELGYNQPQHF.

The chain is built from TRBV6-5 and TRBJ2-7; D might be TRBD1 (6 bases). This CDR3 has 14 residues. V gave up 0 bases and J gave up 6 bases, with 12 bases separating them. Germline CDR1 is MNHEY and CDR2 is SVGAGI. The CDR3 loop reads CASSYSSRGSEQYF. In nucleotides, the CDR3 is TGTGCCAGCAGTTACTCGAGCAGGGGTAGCGAGCAGTACTTC.